The entry below gives a single TCR beta chain sequence along with its context. Its target is unknown. Here immunoSEQ multiplex PCR was the method, and the copy in TCRdb shows in-frame clones only, minus some. Altogether fewer than 20,000 clones are present, roughly 76% being singletons, with the ten largest covering 9%. This sample is part of a study of T cells and Merkel cell carcinoma outcomes. Germline V gene sequence: CDR1 SGHAT, CDR2 FQNNGV. The V end lost 1 base, the J end lost 0 bases, and 6 bases lay between the germline ends. CDR3 length: 14 amino acids. Findings and caveats of the study: Reportedly, T-cell repertoire with density predicts Merkel cell carcinoma outcomes.

The chain carries TRBV11-2 and TRBJ1-1; D remains unclear. Source material: tumor tissue from Merkel cell carcinoma. The clonotype comes from a human donor with Merkel cell carcinoma. The CDR3: CASSLGGMNTEAFF. DNA of the CDR3: TGTGCCAGCAGCTTAGGGGGTATGAACACTGAAGCTTTCTTT.